The next 30 T cell receptor beta chains were all read from a single sample in a study of T cell changes during pregnancy in multiple sclerosis. Sequenced by immunoSEQ multiplex PCR; TCRdb stores in-frame clones only, minus some. The table records 60,000 or so clones, 91% of them present only once. The sequences come from CD4+ T cells from peripheral blood mononuclear cells, collected after pregnancy. These receptor sequences come from a female donor in good health, enrolled as a control in a pregnancy study.

V gene TRBV25-1 combines with J gene TRBJ1-5, with D tentatively TRBD1 (5 bases). There are 15 residues in the CDR3. From germline, CDR1 is MGHDK and CDR2 SYGVNS. The ends were cut back, 3 bases at V and 1 base at J, with 10 bases in the middle. In DNA, the CDR3 is TGTGCCAGCAGTGACAAGGCAGGGAGCAATCAGCCCCAGCATTTT. Translation gives CASSDKAGSNQPQHF.

The V gene is TRBV2, the J gene TRBJ2-5; TRBD2 agrees at 11 bases. Germline CDR1 and CDR2: SNHLY and FYNNEI. The CDR3 runs 15 residues. The ends lost 5 bases at V and 4 bases at J; junction bases unmatched: 6. CDR3 DNA sequence: TGTGCCAGCAGTAAAGGGACTAGCGGCGGAGAGACCCAGTACTTC. Protein sequence: CASSKGTSGGETQYF.

This chain links TRBV25-1 with TRBJ2-5, with a possible D match to TRBD2 (5 bases). Germline-derived CDR1 and CDR2 are MGHDK and SYGVNS. This CDR3 contains 14 residues. V lost 8 bases and J lost 0, with 13 bases in between. CDR3 nucleotides: TGTGCCAGCTCCTTAAGGCGGGACCAAGAGACCCAGTACTTC. As protein: CASSLRRDQETQYF.

The rearrangement links TRBV11-3 to TRBJ2-1; perhaps TRBD2 as D (6 bases). Germline CDR1 reads SGHNT; CDR2 reads YENEEA. The CDR3 is 15 residues long. The V end was cut by 3 bases, the J end by 7 bases, with 16 bases between. Here the CDR3 reads CASSFGTGYGNEQFF. In nucleotides, the CDR3 is TGTGCCAGCAGCTTTGGGACTGGCTATGGGAATGAGCAGTTCTTC.

The chain joins TRBV19 to TRBJ2-5; tentative D call: TRBD1 (6 bases). Germline lookup yields CDR1 LNHDA and CDR2 SQIVND (reference sequence). Trimming cost V 5 bases and J 1 base, with 8 bases left between them. This CDR3 has 13 amino acids. The CDR3 spells CASSSGVQETQYF. For the CDR3, the DNA is TGTGCCAGTAGTTCAGGGGTCCAAGAGACCCAGTACTTC.

The chain is built from TRBV7-6 and TRBJ2-1; tentatively, D is TRBD2 (5 bases). Per the germline V gene, CDR1 is SGHVS and CDR2 is FNYEAQ. The CDR3 length is 14 residues. V was pared by 3 bases and J by 3 bases, with 9 bases between. The CDR3, as DNA: TGTGCCAGCAGCTTCCCCAGCGGCTACAATGAGCAGTTCTTC. Translated, it gives CASSFPSGYNEQFF. Full variable domain (remainder filled in from reference TRBV7-6 and TRBJ2-1): GAGVSQSPRYKVTKRGQDVALRCDPISGHVSLYWYRQALGQGPEFLTYFNYEAQQDKSGLPNDRFSAERPEGSISTLTIQRTEQRDSAMYRCASSFPSGYNEQFFGPGTRLTVL.

In its sample, this clone was seen once. The chain employs TRBV5-1 and TRBJ2-3, with D uncertain. Germline CDR1 reads SGHRS; CDR2 reads YFSETQ. Trimming took off 0 bases at V and 0 bases at J, with 11 bases between the two ends. The CDR3 is 16 amino acids. CDR3 coding DNA: TGCGCCAGCAGCTTGGATTACGGGTCTAGCACAGATACGCAGTATTTT. It yields the protein CASSLDYGSSTDTQYF.

The chain uses TRBV7-2 and TRBJ2-1; 8 nucleotides agree with TRBD2. Losses at the gene ends were 7 bases for V and 4 bases for J; bases not matched to a gene: 9. The CDR3 spans 15 residues. Germline CDR1 SGHTA, CDR2 FQGNSA. As DNA, the CDR3 is TGTGCCAGCAATCCGGGGGGGGGCATGTACAATGAGCAGTTCTTC. Translating it yields CASNPGGGMYNEQFF.

The CDR3 DNA reads as TGTGCCAGTAGTATAGACGGCCGGAGGGATGGCTACACCTTC. Amino acids: CASSIDGRRDGYTF. The J gene is TRBJ1-2, the V gene TRBV19, with D unresolved. Germline loops: CDR1 LNHDA, CDR2 SQIVND (reference sequence). CDR3 length: 14 residues. Trimming pared 0 bases from V and 6 bases from J, leaving 11 bases between.

V usage is TRBV2 and J usage is TRBJ1-4, with D perhaps matching TRBD1 (5 bases). Trimming took off 8 bases at V and 7 bases at J, with 11 bases between the two ends. From germline, CDR1 is SNHLY and CDR2 FYNNEI. The CDR3 runs 12 residues. CDR3 amino acids: CASGLGGEKLFF. CDR3 coding DNA: TGTGCCAGCGGGTTGGGGGGTGAAAAACTGTTTTTT.

The rearrangement joins TRBV7-2 to TRBJ2-7, with D unclear. Per the germline V gene, CDR1 is SGHTA and CDR2 is FQGNSA. The CDR3 sequence is 13 residues long. V shed 2 bases and J shed 3 bases, with 8 bases lying between them. The CDR3 loop reads CASSLSRNYEQYF. The DNA for the CDR3 is TGTGCCAGCAGCTTATCGAGGAACTACGAGCAGTACTTC. Full variable domain (outside the CDR3, taken from reference TRBV7-2 and TRBJ2-7): GAGVSQSPSNKVTEKGKDVELRCDPISGHTALYWYRQSLGQGLEFLIYFQGNSAPDKSGLPSDRFSAERTGGSVSTLTIQRTQQEDSAVYLCASSLSRNYEQYFGPGTRLTVT.

This chain's CDR3 is CASSAFLGSNEKLFF. CDR3 sequence (DNA): TGCGCCAGCAGCGCCTTTTTGGGCTCTAATGAAAAACTGTTTTTT. The genes are TRBV4-3 and TRBJ1-4; D call uncertain. Germline V CDR1 and CDR2: LGHNA, YSLEER. CDR3 size: 15 residues. Trimming removed 5 bases from V and 3 bases from J, with 13 bases in between.

The V call is TRBV14, the J call TRBJ2-5; D possibly corresponds to TRBD2 (5 bases). Trimming shortened V by 4 bases and J by 3 bases, and 9 bases separated the two germline ends. The CDR3 covers 13 residues. Per the germline V gene, CDR1 is SGHDN and CDR2 is FVKESK. CDR3 sequence reads: CASSPLGEETQYF. The CDR3 DNA is TGTGCCAGCAGCCCCCTGGGAGAAGAGACCCAGTACTTC. Combining the CDR3 with reference TRBV14 and TRBJ2-5 gives the whole variable domain EAGVTQFPSHSVIEKGQTVTLRCDPISGHDNLYWYRRVMGKEIKFLLHFVKESKQDESGMPNNRFLAERTGGTYSTLKVQPAELEDSGVYFCASSPLGEETQYFGPGTRLLVL.

This chain links TRBV7-9 with TRBJ1-1, with 7 positions matching TRBD1. The CDR3 extends over 14 amino acids. The V gene end was trimmed by 1 base and the J gene end by 4 bases; junction bases not matched to a gene: 3. From germline, CDR1 is SEHNR and CDR2 FQNEAQ (reference sequence). The CDR3, as DNA: TGTGCCAGCAGCTTAGGACAGGGATCCACTGAAGCTTTCTTT. This codes for CASSLGQGSTEAFF.

The V call is TRBV4-3, the J call TRBJ1-4; D unresolved. The CDR3 is 16 amino acids. The germline V gene has CDR1 LGHNA and CDR2 YSLEER. V shed 1 base and J shed 8 bases, with 17 bases lying between them. The CDR3 loop reads CASSQVSEGRYEKLFF. The CDR3 DNA follows: TGCGCCAGCAGCCAAGTATCGGAAGGGAGGTACGAAAAACTGTTTTTT.

The J gene is TRBJ1-1, the V gene TRBV11-3, with 7 bases that match TRBD1. There are 14 residues in the CDR3. J was trimmed by 1 base and V by 5 bases; bases with no gene match: 4. Germline V CDR1 and CDR2: SGHNT, YENEEA. In DNA form, the CDR3 reads TGTGCCAGCAGCCCGGGACAGCCGAACACTGAAGCTTTCTTT. Translating it yields CASSPGQPNTEAFF.

This clone was seen just once. The rearrangement uses TRBV6-1 and TRBJ2-5, with D perhaps TRBD2 (6 bases). The CDR3 runs to 14 residues. The germline gives CDR1 MNHNS, CDR2 SASEGT. V shed 4 bases and J shed 4 bases, with 13 bases lying between them. Here the CDR3 reads CASSVGLGGETQYF. As DNA, the CDR3 is TGTGCCAGCAGTGTGGGATTGGGGGGAGAGACCCAGTACTTC.

This rearrangement joins TRBV14 to TRBJ1-4; D is perhaps TRBD1 (5 bases). Germline V gene data show CDR1 as SGHDN and CDR2 as FVKESK. Trimming stripped 6 bases from V and 8 bases from J, with 16 bases between. The CDR3 contains 14 residues. This CDR3 is CASRSSGSYEKLFF. The CDR3 DNA reads TGTGCCAGCAGGTCCTCAGGGTCTTACGAAAAACTGTTTTTT.

The chain uses TRBV7-2 and TRBJ2-1; D call uncertain. The CDR3 totals 15 residues. The V end was cut by 7 bases, the J end by 0 bases, with 13 bases between. Looked up from germline, CDR1 is SGHTA and CDR2 is FQGNSA. The CDR3 nucleotides are TGTGCCAGCACTAGAGACCCGAGCTCCTACAATGAGCAGTTCTTC. Amino acids: CASTRDPSSYNEQFF. Full variable domain (rest looked up from reference TRBV7-2 and TRBJ2-1): GAGVSQSPSNKVTEKGKDVELRCDPISGHTALYWYRQSLGQGLEFLIYFQGNSAPDKSGLPSDRFSAERTGGSVSTLTIQRTQQEDSAVYLCASTRDPSSYNEQFFGPGTRLTVL.

This clone was observed a handful of times. This chain joins TRBV19 and TRBJ1-5; 11 bases fit TRBD1. The CDR3 has 14 residues. CDR1 and CDR2 from the germline V gene are LNHDA and SQIVND (reference sequence). V was clipped by 1 base and J by 7 bases; unmatched bases: 0. The CDR3 region is CASSIGTGGQPQHF. CDR3 DNA sequence: TGTGCCAGTAGTATAGGGACAGGGGGCCAGCCCCAGCATTTT.

The chain joins TRBV27 to TRBJ1-2, with 7 nucleotides matching TRBD1. J was trimmed by 8 bases and V by 6 bases; bases with no gene match: 12. The CDR3 runs to 14 residues. Germline loops: CDR1 MNHEY, CDR2 SMNVEV (reference sequence). The CDR3 is CASSYRDSRSGYTF. The CDR3 DNA reads as TGTGCCAGCAGCTATAGGGACAGTCGCTCCGGCTACACCTTC.

The rearrangement links TRBV5-8 to TRBJ2-3, with 9 bases identical to TRBD2. Trimming cost V 4 bases and J 0 bases; bases outside gene matches: 9. The CDR3 extends over 17 amino acids. Germline-derived CDR1 and CDR2 are SGHTS and YDEGEE. The CDR3 spells CASSPGSGGPSTDTQYF. CDR3 nucleotides: TGTGCCAGCAGCCCGGGGAGCGGGGGGCCAAGCACAGATACGCAGTATTTT. The full variable domain, with the rest looked up from reference TRBV5-8 and TRBJ2-3, is EAGVTQSPTHLIKTRGQQATLRCSPISGHTSVYWYQQALGLGLQFLLWYDEGEERNRGNFPPRFSGRQFPNYSSELNVNALELEDSALYLCASSPGSGGPSTDTQYFGPGTRLTVL.

This clone appeared once. The chain is built from TRBV11-2 and TRBJ1-1, with a weak D call TRBD1 (5 bases). The CDR3 is 13 amino acids. Germline V lookup: CDR1 SGHAT, CDR2 FQNNGV. The V gene lost 6 bases and the J gene lost 10 bases, with 18 bases spanning the gap. The chain's CDR3 is CASSTKQGGGAFF. CDR3 DNA sequence: TGTGCCAGCAGTACTAAGCAGGGAGGAGGAGCTTTCTTT.

This clone has just one count. V is TRBV7-2 and J is TRBJ2-1; tentative D call: TRBD1 (6 bases). This CDR3 has 13 amino acids. Trimming stripped 1 base from V and 14 bases from J, with 15 bases between. Germline CDR1 SGHTA, CDR2 FQGNSA. CDR3 loop: CASSLGGQGREFF. CDR3 coding DNA: TGTGCCAGCAGCTTAGGGGGGCAGGGTAGGGAGTTCTTC.

This chain connects TRBV27 to TRBJ2-3, with D uncertain. Germline CDR1 and CDR2: MNHEY and SMNVEV (reference sequence). V lost 6 bases and J lost 2, with 12 bases in between. This CDR3 contains 14 residues. The CDR3 sequence: CASSPRIDTDTQYF. The CDR3 DNA follows: TGTGCCAGCAGCCCTCGTATAGACACAGATACGCAGTATTTT.

J is TRBJ1-6 and V is TRBV18, with 9 nucleotides matching TRBD1. Germline assignment: CDR1 KGHSH and CDR2 LQKENI. V gave up 1 base and J gave up 10 bases; unmatched junction bases: 2. The CDR3 spans 14 residues. The DNA of the CDR3 is TGTGCCAGCTCACCACGGGACAGGGACTCACCCCTCCACTTT. Translation: CASSPRDRDSPLHF. Together with reference TRBV18 and TRBJ1-6, the CDR3 gives the full variable domain: NAGVMQNPRHLVRRRGQEARLRCSPMKGHSHVYWYRQLPEEGLKFMVYLQKENIIDESGMPKERFSAEFPKEGPSILRIQQVVRGDSAAYFCASSPRDRDSPLHFGNGTRLTVT.

This clone has only one observation. The gene calls are TRBV5-4 and TRBJ2-2; 10 bases match TRBD2. V lost 2 bases, J lost 1 base, and 2 bases stayed unmatched. Germline lookup yields CDR1 SGHNT and CDR2 YYREEE (reference sequence). The length of the CDR3 is 16 residues. The CDR3 nucleotides are TGTGCCAGCAGCTTATTAGCGGGGGGGAACACCGGGGAGCTGTTTTTT. Protein sequence: CASSLLAGGNTGELFF.

The rearrangement joins TRBV11-3 to TRBJ1-1; D gene ambiguous. Deletions cut 3 bases from V and 1 base from J, with 3 bases between. CDR3 length: 12 amino acids. Germline V gives CDR1 SGHNT, CDR2 YENEEA. In nucleotides, the CDR3 is TGTGCCAGCAGCTTGAGGAACACTGAAGCTTTCTTT. Amino acids: CASSLRNTEAFF.

The J gene is TRBJ2-1, the V gene TRBV11-3, with 7 bases aligning to TRBD1. Germline lookup yields CDR1 SGHNT and CDR2 YENEEA. The CDR3 length is 13 residues. J gave up 2 bases and V 8 bases, and 3 bases lay outside the gene matches. The CDR3 loop reads CASQGQTYNEQFF. DNA for the CDR3: TGTGCCAGCCAGGGACAGACCTACAATGAGCAGTTCTTC.

This clone has a handful of counts. The genes are TRBV11-3 and TRBJ1-1, with D hard to call. This CDR3 is 12 amino acids long. With 0 bases removed from V and 5 bases from J, the gap between germline ends came to 4 bases. The germline V gene has CDR1 SGHNT and CDR2 YENEEA. CDR3 nucleotide sequence: TGTGCCAGCAGCTTAGAACAAACTGAAGCTTTCTTT. Translated, it gives CASSLEQTEAFF.